These 10 T cell receptor beta chains were sequenced from one sample in a study of shared clonotypes between healthy human individuals. Libraries were prepared by immunoSEQ multiplex PCR; TCRdb keeps only in-frame clonotypes and omits some of them. The table records around 440,000 clones, roughly 80% of them present only once. The specimen was PBMCs. The receptors come from a woman aged 40 to 50 in good health. Some clones in this sample may be carry-over from other donors' samples.

V gene TRBV30 combines with J gene TRBJ1-2; D call uncertain. The CDR3 length is 14 residues. Germline loops: CDR1 GTSNPN, CDR2 SVGIG (reference sequence). V was pared by 3 bases and J by 8 bases, with 19 bases between. The CDR3 loop is CAWRLPQLYGGYTF. CDR3 coding DNA: TGTGCCTGGAGGCTACCCCAGCTTTATGGAGGCTACACCTTC.

The rearrangement links TRBV5-1 to TRBJ2-7; D might be TRBD1 or TRBD2, each matching 5 bases. The CDR3 runs 14 residues. V was trimmed by 7 bases and J by 1 base, leaving 15 bases between them. The V gene's germline CDR1 is SGHRS and CDR2 YFSETQ. The CDR3, as DNA: TGCGCCAGCTCAGCCTGGGACCGATCCTACGAGCAGTACTTC. Protein: CASSAWDRSYEQYF.

The chain combines TRBV7-8 with TRBJ2-1, with TRBD2 matching over 8 bases. J gave up 1 base and V 4 bases, and 12 bases lay outside the gene matches. CDR3 length equals 18 residues. Germline CDR1 is SGHVS and CDR2 is FQNEAQ. CDR3 residues: CASSSPRASGSSYNEQFF. For the CDR3, the DNA is TGTGCCAGCAGCTCCCCGAGAGCGAGCGGGAGTTCCTACAATGAGCAGTTCTTC.

The rearrangement joins TRBV5-1 to TRBJ2-7, with 8 positions matching TRBD2. The J segment lost 4 bases and the V segment lost 4 bases, leaving 7 bases of the junction unmatched. The V gene's germline CDR1 is SGHRS and CDR2 YFSETQ. This CDR3 contains 14 residues. The CDR3 spells CASSRAGEGYEQYF. The CDR3 bases are TGCGCCAGCAGCCGAGCGGGAGAGGGGTACGAGCAGTACTTC.

This clone has at least ten counts. Other DNA sequences in the same sample also yield this CDR3. V is TRBV28 and J is TRBJ2-7, with D maybe TRBD1 (7 bases). Trimming took 4 bases from V and 6 from J, leaving 19 bases between them. This CDR3 has 15 residues. Germline V lookup: CDR1 MDHEN, CDR2 SYDVKM. The DNA of the CDR3 is TGTGCCAGCAGTTCTACAGGGGACTCTTGGCTCGAGCAGTACTTC. Translation gives CASSSTGDSWLEQYF.

The sample holds a few counts of this clone. The chain carries TRBV15 and TRBJ2-1; D remains ambiguous. CDR3 size: 16 residues. The V gene's germline CDR1 is LNHNV and CDR2 YYDKDF (reference sequence). V lost 7 bases to trimming and J lost 0 bases, with 16 bases between them. The CDR3 bases are TGTGCCACCACTAATTTATGGGGAAGCTCCTACAATGAGCAGTTCTTC. Amino acids: CATTNLWGSSYNEQFF.

The chain is built from TRBV15 and TRBJ1-4; D is unclear. The CDR3 sequence is 13 residues long. The V gene's germline CDR1 is LNHNV and CDR2 YYDKDF (reference sequence). The V gene lost 4 bases and the J gene lost 4 bases, with 7 bases spanning the gap. Here the CDR3 reads CATSNSYNEKLFF. The CDR3 bases are TGTGCCACCAGCAACAGTTATAATGAAAAACTGTTTTTT.

J is TRBJ1-2 and V is TRBV9; D perhaps matches TRBD1 (6 bases). The CDR3 has 15 residues. CDR1 SGDLS and CDR2 YYNGEE come from the germline V gene. Trimming took off 0 bases at V and 7 bases at J, with 16 bases between the two ends. As DNA, the CDR3 is TGTGCCAGCAGCGTAGAAGATGGACAGTGGGGTGGCTACACCTTC. Translation: CASSVEDGQWGGYTF.

The chain is built from TRBV7-2 and TRBJ2-7, with 9 bases matching TRBD2. This CDR3 contains 16 residues. The germline V gene encodes CDR1 SGHTA and CDR2 FQGNSA. Trimming at V came to 5 bases and at J to 1 base, leaving 9 bases not matched to a gene. CDR3 in amino acids: CASSDQAGGLSYEQYF. The CDR3 coding sequence is TGTGCCAGCAGCGACCAGGCGGGAGGGCTGTCCTACGAGCAGTACTTC.

This clone has a single count. The chain combines TRBV7-2 with TRBJ2-3; maybe TRBD2 (5 bases). CDR3 length: 12 amino acids. V dropped 5 bases and J dropped 8 bases, with 11 bases sitting between them. Germline CDR1 reads SGHTA; CDR2 reads FQGNSA. The CDR3 DNA is TGTGCCAGCAGCCCGGCGGGTGGTACGCAGTATTTT. Translated, it gives CASSPAGGTQYF.